The 15 T cell receptor beta chains given below trace back to one sample, sequenced in a study of human T cells and chemical hapten exposure. The study extracted total RNA from unfractionated whole blood. TCRdb re-called the 5' RACE reads with MiXCR, one entry per CDR3 protein. Of roughly 110,000 distinct CDR3 sequences listed, 15% to 20% were seen once; the top ten hold roughly 3.1%. Receptor source: a human donor in good health.

This clonotype was seen only a few times. This sequence joins TRBV5-1 and TRBJ1-4; 8 nucleotides align to TRBD1. Germline trimming cut 2 bases from V and 7 bases from J; bases unmatched to any gene: 1. The CDR3 totals 13 residues. The germline gives CDR1 SGHRS, CDR2 YFSETQ. The CDR3 is CASSFTGGEKLFF. CDR3 coding DNA: TGCGCCAGCAGCTTCACAGGGGGTGAAAAACTGTTTTTT.

The V gene is TRBV5-1, the J gene TRBJ2-7; no reliable D call. Germline CDR1 and CDR2: SGHRS and YFSETQ. Trimming removed 7 bases from V and 1 base from J, with 15 bases in between. This CDR3 has 14 residues. The CDR3 region is CASSDGGVSYEQYF. For the CDR3, the DNA is TGCGCCAGCTCCGACGGCGGAGTGTCCTACGAGCAGTACTTC.

The chain joins TRBV30 to TRBJ2-5; possible D gene TRBD2, 6 bases. This CDR3 is built from 14 residues. The V end lost 0 bases, the J end lost 6 bases, and 14 bases lay between the germline ends. Germline CDR1 and CDR2: GTSNPN and SVGIG (reference sequence). The CDR3 sequence: CAWSVLASLKTQYF. CDR3 in DNA: TGTGCCTGGAGTGTACTAGCCAGCTTGAAGACCCAGTACTTC. Drawing the rest from reference TRBV30 and TRBJ2-5, the complete variable domain is SQTIHQWPATLVQPVGSPLSLECTVEGTSNPNLYWYRQAAGRGLQLLFYSVGIGQISSEVPQNLSASRPQDRQFILSSKKLLLSDSGFYLCAWSVLASLKTQYFGPGTRLLVL.

This clonotype was observed a handful of times. The DNA for the CDR3 is TGTGCCAGCCACCGGGACTACACAGATACGCAGTATTTT. It is translated as CASHRDYTDTQYF. V gene TRBV2 combines with J gene TRBJ2-3; 7 positions match TRBD2. The CDR3 length is 13 residues. Trimming removed 8 bases from V and 2 bases from J; junction bases left unmatched: 4. Germline V lookup: CDR1 SNHLY, CDR2 FYNNEI. Supplemented by reference TRBV2 and TRBJ2-3, the full variable domain reads EPEVTQTPSHQVTQMGQEVILRCVPISNHLYFYWYRQILGQKVEFLVSFYNNEISEKSEIFDDQFSVERPDGSNFTLKIRSTKLEDSAMYFCASHRDYTDTQYFGPGTRLTVL.

This clonotype showed up just a few times. The genes are TRBV5-4 and TRBJ2-7; a weak D match, TRBD1 (5 bases). This CDR3 spans 15 amino acids. The ends were cut back, 0 bases at V and 3 bases at J, with 13 bases in the middle. From germline, CDR1 is SGHNT and CDR2 YYREEE (reference sequence). As DNA, the CDR3 is TGTGCCAGCAGCTTGGAAGCGACAGACGACTACGAGCAGTACTTC. Protein: CASSLEATDDYEQYF.

The rearrangement uses TRBV11-2 and TRBJ1-2, with 9 bases identical to TRBD1. V shed 5 bases and J 2 bases; nucleotides not matched to a gene: 3. From germline, CDR1 is SGHAT and CDR2 FQNNGV. The CDR3 consists of 14 residues. In nucleotides, the CDR3 is TGTGCCAGCAGCCACGGACAGGGGAACTATGGCTACACCTTC. Its protein product is CASSHGQGNYGYTF.

Only a few counts were recorded for this clonotype. This rearrangement joins TRBV4-1 to TRBJ2-7; 9 bases line up with TRBD1. The length of the CDR3 is 16 residues. J was trimmed by 3 bases and V by 0 bases; bases with no gene match: 6. Germline CDR1 MGHRA, CDR2 YSYEKL. CDR3 in amino acids: CASSQEPGQGIYEQYF. The CDR3 bases are TGCGCCAGCAGCCAAGAGCCGGGACAGGGCATCTACGAGCAGTACTTC.

The V call is TRBV18, the J call TRBJ1-1; no reliable D call. The V gene's germline CDR1 is KGHSH and CDR2 LQKENI. The CDR3 sequence is 12 residues long. Trimming pared 2 bases from V and 8 bases from J, leaving 9 bases between. DNA for the CDR3: TGTGCCAGCTCACCAGGGGTTCTCGAAGCTTTCTTT. This sequence encodes CASSPGVLEAFF.

The chain carries TRBV27 and TRBJ2-2; D is perhaps TRBD1 (8 bases). Trimming took off 5 bases at V and 6 bases at J, with 19 bases between the two ends. The length of the CDR3 is 16 residues. Germline V gene lookup returns CDR1 MNHEY and CDR2 SMNVEV (reference sequence). CDR3 DNA: TGTGCCAGCAGTCTCGGACAGGGAGGGGGAGCCGGGGAGCTGTTTTTT. Its translation is CASSLGQGGGAGELFF.

The chain combines TRBV13 with TRBJ2-7; no firm D call. The CDR3 spans 20 residues. V lost 5 bases and J 0 bases, leaving 29 bases between the germline ends. CDR1 and CDR2 from the germline V gene are PRHDT and FYEKMQ (reference sequence). CDR3 protein: CASSLLSGSSRRISSYEQYF. The CDR3 nucleotides are TGTGCCAGCAGCCTACTCTCCGGAAGTAGCCGCAGGATAAGCTCCTACGAGCAGTACTTC.

This clonotype was seen at least ten times. The chain combines TRBV7-9 with TRBJ2-7; 7 bases are shared with TRBD2. Losses at the gene ends were 0 bases for V and 7 bases for J; bases not matched to a gene: 6. Germline V gene sequence: CDR1 SEHNR, CDR2 FQNEAQ (reference sequence). This CDR3 has 14 residues. The CDR3, as DNA: TGTGCCAGCAGCTTAGCGGGAGGGCCTGGTGAGCAGTACTTC. Translated: CASSLAGGPGEQYF.

This clonotype occurred a few times. The genes are TRBV12-3 or TRBV12-4 and TRBJ1-1; D ambiguous. The CDR3 contains 13 residues. V lost 5 bases, J lost 4 bases, and 11 bases lay in between. The CDR3 region is CASSPSGVTEAFF. CDR3 DNA sequence: TGTGCCAGCAGTCCGTCTGGGGTCACTGAAGCTTTCTTT.

A few counts support this clonotype. This rearrangement joins TRBV28 to TRBJ2-7; TRBD1 is a possible D gene (7 bases). Trimming removed 6 bases at V and 2 bases at J, with 14 bases between. This CDR3 region has 14 residues. Germline V gene lookup returns CDR1 MDHEN and CDR2 SYDVKM. CDR3 nucleotide sequence: TGTGCCAGCAGACCCCAGGGGGGACCCTACGAGCAGTACTTC. Encoded protein: CASRPQGGPYEQYF.

The rearrangement joins TRBV2 to TRBJ1-1; weak D call: TRBD1 (6 bases). Per germline, CDR1 SNHLY and CDR2 FYNNEI. This CDR3 has 14 amino acids. CDR3 sequence reads: CARGAGFGGTEAFF. Written as DNA, the CDR3 is TGTGCAAGGGGGGCTGGATTCGGGGGCACTGAAGCTTTCTTT.

This chain links TRBV12-5 with TRBJ2-1; D is perhaps TRBD1 (6 bases). The germline CDR1 and CDR2 sequences are LGHNT and FRNRAP. V was clipped by 4 bases and J by 10 bases, with 23 bases between them. This CDR3 comprises 16 residues. CDR3 in amino acids: CASGSQTGIRSLEQFF. The CDR3 DNA sequence: TGTGCTAGTGGTTCCCAAACAGGGATTCGGTCCCTGGAGCAGTTCTTC. Full variable domain (outside the CDR3, taken from reference TRBV12-5 and TRBJ2-1): DARVTQTPRHKVTEMGQEVTMRCQPILGHNTVFWYRQTMMQGLELLAYFRNRAPLDDSGMPKDRFSAEMPDATLATLKIQPSEPRDSAVYFCASGSQTGIRSLEQFFGPGTRLTVL.